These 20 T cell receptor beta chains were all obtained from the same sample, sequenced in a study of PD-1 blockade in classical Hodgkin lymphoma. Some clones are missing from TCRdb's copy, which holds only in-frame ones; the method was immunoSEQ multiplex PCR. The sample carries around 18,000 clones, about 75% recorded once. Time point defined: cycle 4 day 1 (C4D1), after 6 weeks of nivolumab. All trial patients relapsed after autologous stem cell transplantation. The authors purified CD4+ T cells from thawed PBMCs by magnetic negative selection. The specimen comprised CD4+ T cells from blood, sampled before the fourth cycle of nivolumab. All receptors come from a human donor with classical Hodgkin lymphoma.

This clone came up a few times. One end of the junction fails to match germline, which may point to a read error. CDR3 nucleotide sequence: TGTGCCAGCAGCCCACCCATGCATTTC. This sequence encodes CASSPPMHF. The chain uses TRBV3-1 (or the pseudogene TRBV3-2) and TRBJ1-2; D is uncertain. CDR3 size: 9 residues. Germline CDR1 and CDR2: LGHDT and YNNKEL (reference sequence).

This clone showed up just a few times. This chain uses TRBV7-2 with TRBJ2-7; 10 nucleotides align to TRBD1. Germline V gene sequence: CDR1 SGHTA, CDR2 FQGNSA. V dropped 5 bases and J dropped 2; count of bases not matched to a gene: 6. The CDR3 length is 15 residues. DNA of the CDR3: TGTGCCAGCAGCGAAGGGGGACAGGGGCCCTACGAGCAGTACGTC. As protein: CASSEGGQGPYEQYV.

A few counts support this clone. In DNA form, the CDR3 reads TGTGCCAGCAGTTCGACAGGGTGGGGGAACACTGAAGCTTTCTTT. Translation: CASSSTGWGNTEAFF. The chain carries TRBV7-2 and TRBJ1-1; 7 positions match TRBD1. Germline loops: CDR1 SGHTA, CDR2 FQGNSA. CDR3 length: 15 residues. Losses at the gene ends were 6 bases for V and 1 base for J; bases not matched to a gene: 8.

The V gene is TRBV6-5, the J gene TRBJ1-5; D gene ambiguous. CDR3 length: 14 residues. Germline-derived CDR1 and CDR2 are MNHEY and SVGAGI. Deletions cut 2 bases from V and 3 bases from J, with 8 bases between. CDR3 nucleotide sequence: TGTGCCAGCAGTTACCTGGGTTACAATCAGCCCCAGCATTTT. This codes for CASSYLGYNQPQHF.

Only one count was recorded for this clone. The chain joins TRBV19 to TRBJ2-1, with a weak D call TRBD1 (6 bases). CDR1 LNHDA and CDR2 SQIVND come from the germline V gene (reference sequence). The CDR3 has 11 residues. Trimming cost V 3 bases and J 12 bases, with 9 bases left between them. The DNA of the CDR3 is TGTGCCAGTAGTATGTGGGGGCGGCAGTTCTTC. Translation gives CASSMWGRQFF.

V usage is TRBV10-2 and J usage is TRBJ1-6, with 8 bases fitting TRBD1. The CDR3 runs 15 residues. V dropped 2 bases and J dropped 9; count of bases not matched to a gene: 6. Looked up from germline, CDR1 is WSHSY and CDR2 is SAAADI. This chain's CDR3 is CASSEPTGVGSPLHF. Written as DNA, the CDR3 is TGCGCCAGCAGTGAGCCGACAGGGGTTGGTTCACCCCTCCACTTT.

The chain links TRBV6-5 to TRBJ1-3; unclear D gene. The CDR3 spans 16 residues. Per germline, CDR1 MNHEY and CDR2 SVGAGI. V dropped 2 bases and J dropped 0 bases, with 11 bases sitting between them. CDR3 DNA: TGTGCCAGCAGTTACAGTCCGGGGAGCTCTGGAAACACCATATATTTT. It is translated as CASSYSPGSSGNTIYF.

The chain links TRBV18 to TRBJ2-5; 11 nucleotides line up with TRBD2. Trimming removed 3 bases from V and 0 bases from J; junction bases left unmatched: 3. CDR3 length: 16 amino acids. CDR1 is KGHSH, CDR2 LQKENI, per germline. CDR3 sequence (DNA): TGTGCCAGCTCACCCCCTAGCGGGGGGAACCAAGAGACCCAGTACTTC. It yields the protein CASSPPSGGNQETQYF.

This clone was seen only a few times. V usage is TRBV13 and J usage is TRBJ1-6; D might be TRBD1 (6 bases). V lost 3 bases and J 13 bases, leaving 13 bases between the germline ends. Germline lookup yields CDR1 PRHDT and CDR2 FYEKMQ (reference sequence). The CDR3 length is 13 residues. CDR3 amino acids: CASSLMGGAPLHF. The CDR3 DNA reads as TGTGCCAGCAGCTTGATGGGGGGCGCGCCCCTCCACTTT. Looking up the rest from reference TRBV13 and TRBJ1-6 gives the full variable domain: AAGVIQSPRHLIKEKRETATLKCYPIPRHDTVYWYQQGPGQDPQFLISFYEKMQSDKGSIPDRFSAQQFSDYHSELNMSSLELGDSALYFCASSLMGGAPLHFGNGTRLTVT.

CDR3 nucleotides: TGCGCCAGCAGCTTGGATGGTGTAGGCGCTAACTATGGCTACACCTTC. This codes for CASSLDGVGANYGYTF. The J gene is TRBJ1-2, the V gene TRBV5-1; no definite D call. Trimming cost V 0 bases and J 0 bases, with 12 bases left between them. The CDR3 has 16 residues. Germline V gene sequence: CDR1 SGHRS, CDR2 YFSETQ.

CDR3 protein: CASSRNRGDTQYF. CDR3 nucleotides: TGTGCCAGTAGTAGGAACAGGGGAGATACGCAGTATTTT. The rearrangement uses TRBV19 and TRBJ2-3; 7 bases are shared with TRBD1. There are 13 residues in the CDR3. J was trimmed by 5 bases and V by 4 bases; bases with no gene match: 3. Germline CDR1 LNHDA, CDR2 SQIVND (reference sequence). Combining the CDR3 with reference TRBV19 and TRBJ2-3 gives the whole variable domain DGGITQSPKYLFRKEGQNVTLSCEQNLNHDAMYWYRQDPGQGLRLIYYSQIVNDFQKGDIAEGYSVSREKKESFPLTVTSAQKNPTAFYLCASSRNRGDTQYFGPGTRLTVL.

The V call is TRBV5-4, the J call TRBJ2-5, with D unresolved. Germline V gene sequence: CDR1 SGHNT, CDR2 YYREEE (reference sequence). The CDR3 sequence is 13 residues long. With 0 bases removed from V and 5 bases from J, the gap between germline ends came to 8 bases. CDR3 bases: TGTGCCAGCAGCTTGGCTCGCTCCGAGACCCAGTACTTC. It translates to CASSLARSETQYF.

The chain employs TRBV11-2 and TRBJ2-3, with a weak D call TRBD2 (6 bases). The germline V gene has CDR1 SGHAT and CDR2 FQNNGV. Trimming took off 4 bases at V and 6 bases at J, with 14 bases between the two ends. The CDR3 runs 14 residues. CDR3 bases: TGTGCCAGCAGCTACCCGGTTCGGGAGGATACGCAGTATTTT. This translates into CASSYPVREDTQYF.

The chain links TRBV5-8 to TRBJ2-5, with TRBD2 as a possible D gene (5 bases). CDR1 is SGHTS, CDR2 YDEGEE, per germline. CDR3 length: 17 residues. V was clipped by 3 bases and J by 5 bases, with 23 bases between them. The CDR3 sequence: CASSSGATSGRKETQYF. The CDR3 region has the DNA TGTGCCAGCAGCTCCGGAGCTACCTCGGGAAGGAAGGAGACCCAGTACTTC.

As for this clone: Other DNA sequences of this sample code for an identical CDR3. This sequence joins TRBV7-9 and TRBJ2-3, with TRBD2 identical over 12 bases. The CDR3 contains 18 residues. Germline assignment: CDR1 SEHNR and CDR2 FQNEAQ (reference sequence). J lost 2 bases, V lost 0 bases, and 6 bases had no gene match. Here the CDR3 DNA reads TGTGCCAGCAGCTTAGCCCAGACTAGCGGGGGAAACACAGATACGCAGTATTTT. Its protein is CASSLAQTSGGNTDTQYF.

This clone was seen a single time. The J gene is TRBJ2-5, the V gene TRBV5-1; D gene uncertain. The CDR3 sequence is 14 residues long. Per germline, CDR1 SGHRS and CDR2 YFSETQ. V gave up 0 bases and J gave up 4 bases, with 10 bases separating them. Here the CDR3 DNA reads TGCGCCAGCAGCTTGGGGGGTTCCAGAGAGACCCAGTACTTC. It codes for CASSLGGSRETQYF.

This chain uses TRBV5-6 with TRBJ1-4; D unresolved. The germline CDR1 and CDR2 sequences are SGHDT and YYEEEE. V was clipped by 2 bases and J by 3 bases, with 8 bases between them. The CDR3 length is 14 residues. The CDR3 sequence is CASSFRSPNEKLFF. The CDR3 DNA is TGTGCCAGCAGCTTTCGGTCCCCTAATGAAAAACTGTTTTTT.

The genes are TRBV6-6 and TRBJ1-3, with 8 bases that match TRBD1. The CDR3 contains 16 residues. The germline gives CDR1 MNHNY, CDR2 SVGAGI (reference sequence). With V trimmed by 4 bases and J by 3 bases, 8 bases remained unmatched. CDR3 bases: TGTGCCAGCAGTTCCTCACAGGGGGGTCTTGGAAACACCATATATTTT. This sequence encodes CASSSSQGGLGNTIYF.

The CDR3 region has the DNA TGTGCCAGCAGCTTAAAAGGGGGCGAGACCCAGTACTTC. Translated: CASSLKGGETQYF. V usage is TRBV7-9 and J usage is TRBJ2-5; 7 nucleotides agree with TRBD1. The V gene's germline CDR1 is SEHNR and CDR2 FQNEAQ (reference sequence). The CDR3 totals 13 residues. Unmatched junction bases numbered 2, after V lost 2 bases and J lost 5 bases.

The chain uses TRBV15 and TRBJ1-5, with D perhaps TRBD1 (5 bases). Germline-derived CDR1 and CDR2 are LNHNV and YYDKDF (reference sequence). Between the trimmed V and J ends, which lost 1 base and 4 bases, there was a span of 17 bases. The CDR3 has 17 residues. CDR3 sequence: CATSRATGAGSNQPQHF. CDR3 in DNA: TGTGCCACCAGCAGAGCAACGGGAGCAGGGTCGAATCAGCCCCAGCATTTT. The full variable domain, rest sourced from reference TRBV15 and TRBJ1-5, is DAMVIQNPRYQVTQFGKPVTLSCSQTLNHNVMYWYQQKSSQAPKLLFHYYDKDFNNEADTPDNFQSRRPNTSFCFLDIRSPGLGDTAMYLCATSRATGAGSNQPQHFGDGTRLSIL.